The 17 T cell receptor beta chains reported below all come from one sample, sequenced in a study of blood T cell repertoires in COVID-19. The assay was immunoSEQ multiplex PCR, and TCRdb's table has in-frame clones only and misses some. The data contain fewer than 130,000 clones, around 74% of them singletons. Source material: peripheral blood. The source is a woman aged 55-69 years with acute or convalescent COVID-19.

The J gene is TRBJ2-7, the V gene TRBV19; TRBD1 is a possible D gene (5 bases). CDR1 and CDR2 (germline): LNHDA, SQIVND (reference sequence). Trimming removed 2 bases from V and 2 bases from J, with 16 bases in between. This CDR3 region has 16 residues. The CDR3 is CASSISSAGLAYEQYF. CDR3 coding DNA: TGTGCCAGTAGTATATCATCGGCAGGGCTCGCCTACGAGCAGTACTTC.

The CDR3 region has the DNA TGTGCCACCAGTGAGTCGACAGGGGGCGAGGGCTACACCTTC. Its translation is CATSESTGGEGYTF. The chain combines TRBV24-1 with TRBJ1-2, with 10 bases matching TRBD1. V lost 4 bases and J lost 8; bases outside the gene matches: 6. CDR3 length: 14 residues. The germline V gene has CDR1 KGHDR and CDR2 SFDVKD.

This sequence joins TRBV5-1 and TRBJ2-7; 7 bases match TRBD1. This CDR3 comprises 16 residues. The V gene's germline CDR1 is SGHRS and CDR2 YFSETQ. Losses at the gene ends were 3 bases for V and 3 bases for J; bases not matched to a gene: 12. The CDR3 nucleotides read TGCGCCAGCAGCTACGCAGGGGGAGTCGGTGGCTACGAGCAGTACTTC. Protein sequence: CASSYAGGVGGYEQYF.

The genes are TRBV10-3 and TRBJ2-1; 8 bases agree with TRBD2. V lost 3 bases to trimming and J lost 5 bases; unmatched junction nucleotides: 3. This CDR3 contains 14 residues. Germline V lookup: CDR1 ENHRY, CDR2 SYGVKD. CDR3 loop: CAISDPGGNNEQFF. CDR3 bases: TGTGCCATCAGTGACCCGGGGGGGAACAATGAGCAGTTCTTC.

V is TRBV10-2 and J is TRBJ1-2, with 9 bases identical to TRBD1. V lost 9 bases, J lost 8 bases, and 13 bases stayed unmatched. The CDR3 is 14 amino acids. Germline V CDR1 and CDR2: WSHSY, SAAADI. CDR3 DNA sequence: TGCGCCAGTACTTCCCGGGACAGGGAGATCGGCTACACCTTC. Translated: CASTSRDREIGYTF.

The chain has TRBV6-1 and TRBJ1-5; 9 bases are shared with TRBD1. Unmatched junction bases numbered 5, after V lost 2 bases and J lost 6 bases. The CDR3 is 15 residues long. CDR1 is MNHNS, CDR2 SASEGT, per germline. CDR3 DNA: TGTGCCAGCAGTGAACATACAGGGGGCCCTCAGCCCCAGCATTTT. Translation gives CASSEHTGGPQPQHF.

The rearrangement joins TRBV19 to TRBJ2-1; no clear D gene. Trimming cost V 4 bases and J 9 bases, with 10 bases left between them. The CDR3 length is 12 residues. The V gene's germline CDR1 is LNHDA and CDR2 SQIVND (reference sequence). This CDR3 is CASSTIFGEQFF. CDR3 sequence (DNA): TGTGCCAGTAGTACAATCTTCGGTGAGCAGTTCTTC.

The chain couples TRBV10-3 to TRBJ1-2; TRBD1 agrees at 10 bases. J lost 6 bases, V lost 6 bases, and 7 bases had no gene match. This CDR3 is 14 amino acids long. CDR1 is ENHRY, CDR2 SYGVKD, per germline. CDR3 DNA sequence: TGTGCCATCAGGGGCCTGGGGACAGGGGATGGCTACACCTTC. It translates to CAIRGLGTGDGYTF.

This chain uses TRBV12-3 or TRBV12-4 with TRBJ1-2; D may be TRBD1 (5 bases). Trimming pared 5 bases from V and 4 bases from J, leaving 11 bases between. The length of the CDR3 is 13 residues. The DNA of the CDR3 is TGTGCCAGCAGTCCCGACAGATTCTATGGCTACACCTTC. Translated: CASSPDRFYGYTF.

The rearrangement uses TRBV29-1 and TRBJ2-7; D is possibly TRBD1 (7 bases). V gave up 1 base and J gave up 6 bases, with 19 bases separating them. The CDR3 totals 15 residues. Germline CDR1 reads SQVTM; CDR2 reads ANQGSEA. CDR3 loop: CSVEGGTALSGEQYF. DNA for the CDR3: TGCAGCGTTGAAGGTGGGACAGCCCTTAGCGGCGAGCAGTACTTC.

V usage is TRBV7-9 and J usage is TRBJ2-7; tentatively, D is TRBD1 (6 bases). The CDR3 runs 15 residues. Trimming cost V 5 bases and J 2 bases, with 16 bases left between them. Germline CDR1 is SEHNR and CDR2 is FQNEAQ (reference sequence). In DNA, the CDR3 is TGTGCCAGCAGCCCCAGGACAGCGGCTACCTACGAGCAGTACTTC. It specifies CASSPRTAATYEQYF.

This rearrangement joins TRBV27 to TRBJ1-2; no clear D. CDR1 and CDR2 (germline): MNHEY, SMNVEV (reference sequence). Trimming removed 7 bases at V and 2 bases at J, with 8 bases between. The CDR3 length is 12 residues. CDR3 amino acids: CASKSLNYGYTF. Here the CDR3 DNA reads TGTGCCAGCAAATCCCTAAACTATGGCTACACCTTC.

This sequence joins TRBV6-4 and TRBJ1-1; weak D call: TRBD1 (5 bases). Germline CDR1 MRHNA, CDR2 SNTAGT. The CDR3 contains 15 residues. V was clipped by 0 bases and J by 12 bases, with 20 bases between them. CDR3 residues: CASSDSTGARGGTFF. The DNA of the CDR3 is TGTGCCAGCAGTGACTCGACCGGGGCGCGGGGCGGAACTTTCTTT.

This clone was counted once. The gene calls are TRBV7-2 and TRBJ2-1; D may be TRBD1 (5 bases). V lost 3 bases to trimming and J lost 10 bases, with 13 bases between them. Germline V lookup: CDR1 SGHTA, CDR2 FQGNSA. The CDR3 length is 13 residues. The CDR3 sequence: CASSFSDTLEQFF. The CDR3 nucleotides read TGTGCCAGCAGCTTCTCGGACACTCTGGAGCAGTTCTTC.

This sequence joins TRBV6-5 and TRBJ2-7, with TRBD1 as a possible D gene (6 bases). Germline V gene data show CDR1 as MNHEY and CDR2 as SVGAGI. This CDR3 is built from 15 residues. V was cut by 7 bases and J by 9 bases, with 25 bases left in between. The CDR3 here is CASTRITGPLRGQYF. In DNA form, the CDR3 reads TGTGCCAGCACTCGAATCACAGGGCCCCTACGAGGGCAGTACTTC.

This clone was seen at least ten times. V and J are TRBV6-5 and TRBJ2-7; TRBD1 is a possible D gene (6 bases). This CDR3 spans 13 amino acids. CDR1 is MNHEY, CDR2 SVGAGI, per germline. Trimming removed 6 bases from V and 3 bases from J, with 12 bases in between. The CDR3 loop is CASSRQQGYEQYF. In DNA form, the CDR3 reads TGTGCCAGCAGCCGTCAACAGGGCTACGAGCAGTACTTC.

The chain couples TRBV30 to TRBJ2-5; the match to TRBD1 covers 10 bases. This CDR3 has 15 amino acids. From germline, CDR1 is GTSNPN and CDR2 SVGIG (reference sequence). V shed 3 bases, J shed 5 bases, and the junction held 9 bases outside the gene matches. As DNA, the CDR3 is TGTGCCTGGAGGGGGACAGGGGATGTTGGGGAGACCCAGTACTTC. Translating it yields CAWRGTGDVGETQYF.